Listed below are T cell receptor beta chains from one sample, sequenced in a study of blood T cell repertoires in COVID-19. Profiling relied on immunoSEQ multiplex PCR, and the TCRdb table lists in-frame clones only, not all of them. This sample carries 250,000 or so clones, about 87% of them seen once, and the ten largest clones take about 7.6%. The source material was peripheral blood. The receptor set was obtained from a woman between 70 and 85 years old with active or convalescent COVID-19. The CDR3 runs from the conserved cysteine through the conserved F or W. D genes are given only for firm matches. Some rows mark clone size as missing; the rest say once, few, many or name a class of expanded clone.

>TRBD1|TRBV19|-|TRBJ1-5
CASNRGWDQPQHF
TGTGCCAGTAACAGGGGATGGGATCAGCCCCAGCATTTT
>-|TRBV4-2|-|TRBJ1-1
CASSLVPTEAFF
TGTGCCAGCAGCCTAGTCCCAACTGAAGCTTTCTTT
>TRBD1|TRBV9|-|TRBJ2-7
CASSVAPGQEYEQYF
TGTGCCAGCAGCGTAGCCCCGGGACAGGAGTACGAGCAGTACTTC
>-|TRBV2|-|TRBJ1-5
CASSPENDRSSGPQHF
TGTGCCAGCAGTCCGGAAAACGACAGGAGCTCCGGGCCCCAGCATTTT
>-|TRBV7-2|-|TRBJ2-1
CASSLAVRLAGSYNEQFF
TGTGCCAGCAGCTTAGCAGTCAGGTTGGCGGGCTCCTACAATGAGCAGTTCTTC
>TRBD1|TRBV24-1|few|TRBJ1-2
CATSDMTGKGYTF
TGTGCCACCAGTGACATGACAGGGAAAGGCTACACCTTC
>-|TRBV29-1|-|TRBJ2-7
CSVVTGGLSIGEQYF
TGCAGCGTCGTGACCGGGGGGCTATCGATCGGCGAGCAGTACTTC
>-|TRBV6-5|-|TRBJ1-1
CASSYSRDSTEAFF
TGTGCCAGCAGTTACTCGAGAGACAGCACTGAAGCTTTCTTT
>TRBD1|TRBV6-2/TRBV6-3|-|TRBJ2-7
CASSWDRGRDYEQYF
TGTGCCAGCAGTTGGGACAGGGGGAGAGACTACGAGCAGTACTTC
>-|TRBV15|-|TRBJ1-4
CATSRIPDRNEKLFF
TGTGCCACCAGCAGAATTCCCGACAGGAATGAAAAACTGTTTTTT
>-|TRBV9|-|TRBJ1-1
CASSVDGGRYNTEAFF
TGTGCCAGCAGCGTAGATGGGGGGAGATACAACACTGAAGCTTTCTTT
>-|TRBV19|once|TRBJ1-2
CASSIDFAGVAGYTF
TGTGCCAGTAGTATAGATTTTGCAGGGGTTGCTGGCTACACCTTC
>-|TRBV4-2|-|TRBJ2-7
CASSPIGGQSYEQYF
TGTGCCAGCAGCCCCATCGGGGGGCAATCCTACGAGCAGTACTTC
>-|TRBV4-2|-|TRBJ1-5
CASSQGGRGYQPQHF
TGTGCCAGCAGCCAAGGTGGTCGGGGGTATCAGCCCCAGCATTTT
>-|TRBV5-1|-|TRBJ2-7
CASSFAGDEQYF
TGCGCCAGCAGCTTCGCGGGTGACGAGCAGTACTTC
>-|TRBV2|-|TRBJ1-2
CASYEVTTYYGYTF
TGTGCCAGCTACGAGGTCACAACTTACTATGGCTACACCTTC
>-|TRBV7-2|-|TRBJ2-7
CASSFGVSYEQYF
TGTGCCAGCAGCTTCGGGGTCTCCTACGAGCAGTACTTC
>-|TRBV11-3|-|TRBJ1-2
CASTTQPRILCYGYTF
TGTGCCAGCACCACACAGCCCCGTATCCTTTGCTATGGCTACACCTTC
>-|TRBV20-1|-|TRBJ1-5
CSANEVTYRPQHF
TGCAGTGCTAATGAGGTCACCTATAGGCCCCAGCATTTT
>-|TRBV27|-|TRBJ1-1
CASSPLLGNTEAFF
TGTGCCAGCAGTCCACTCCTCGGGAACACTGAAGCTTTCTTT
>TRBD2|TRBV12-5|-|TRBJ2-7
CASALDPGGQYF
TGTGCTAGTGCCCTTGACCCGGGGGGGCAGTACTTC
>TRBD2|TRBV6-4|-|TRBJ2-3
CASTTQRVAGERMDTQYF
TGTGCCAGCACCACCCAGCGGGTAGCGGGGGAAAGGATGGATACGCAGTATTTT
>-|TRBV4-3|-|TRBJ2-3
CASSQGQTDTQYF
TGCGCCAGCAGCCAAGGACAGACAGATACGCAGTATTTT
>TRBD2|TRBV25-1|-|TRBJ2-1
CASSEGLAGFNEQFF
TGTGCCAGCAGTGAAGGACTAGCGGGGTTCAATGAGCAGTTCTTC
>TRBD2|TRBV4-2|-|TRBJ2-1
CASSPSGNSYNEQFF
TGTGCCAGCAGCCCTAGCGGGAACTCCTACAATGAGCAGTTCTTC
>-|TRBV6-5|-|TRBJ2-3
CASREYTDTQYF
TGTGCCAGCAGGGAGTACACAGATACGCAGTATTTT
>-|TRBV27|-|TRBJ1-5
CASSLNGGRDQPQHF
TGTGCCAGCAGCCTAAATGGCGGCAGAGATCAGCCCCAGCATTTT
>TRBD2|TRBV6-2/TRBV6-3|-|TRBJ2-1
CASSYPPLAGGLRGINEQFF
TGTGCCAGCAGTTACCCGCCGCTAGCGGGGGGGTTAAGGGGGATTAATGAGCAGTTCTTC
>-|TRBV18|-|TRBJ1-5
CASSPVGFGQPQHF
TGTGCCAGCTCACCGGTAGGATTCGGGCAGCCCCAGCATTTT
>TRBD1|TRBV25-1|once|TRBJ1-2
CASSEPGQIYGYTF
TGTGCCAGCAGTGAACCGGGACAGATATATGGCTACACCTTC
>TRBD1|TRBV7-2|-|TRBJ2-7
CASSQGDRGIYEQYF
TGTGCCAGCAGCCAAGGGGACAGGGGGATCTACGAGCAGTACTTC
>-|TRBV6-6|-|TRBJ1-1
CASIRQSNTEAFF
TGTGCCAGTATTCGACAGTCGAACACTGAAGCTTTCTTT
>-|TRBV28|-|TRBJ1-4
CASTGGSREKLFF
TGTGCCAGCACGGGGGGGTCTCGGGAAAAACTGTTTTTT
>-|TRBV5-1|-|TRBJ2-7
CASSLGSGGPTYEQYF
TGCGCCAGCAGCTTGGGTTCGGGCGGGCCTACCTACGAGCAGTACTTC
>-|TRBV6-5|-|TRBJ1-6
CASSWGRGNSPLHF
TGTGCCAGCAGTTGGGGCAGGGGCAATTCACCCCTCCACTTT
>-|TRBV6-2/TRBV6-3|-|TRBJ1-6
CASSLRPQMGAYNSPLHF
TGTGCCAGCAGTCTACGGCCTCAGATGGGGGCGTATAATTCACCCCTCCACTTT
>-|TRBV2|-|TRBJ2-2
CASPRSGGVTGELFF
TGTGCCAGCCCCCGGTCGGGGGGCGTCACCGGGGAGCTGTTTTTT
>TRBD1|TRBV6-5|-|TRBJ1-2
CASSYSRGLAYTF
TGTGCCAGCAGTTACTCCAGGGGGCTCGCCTACACCTTC
>-|TRBV12-3/TRBV12-4|-|TRBJ1-2
CASSLKTAYGYTF
TGTGCCAGCAGTTTAAAGACAGCCTATGGCTACACCTTC
>-|TRBV6-2/TRBV6-3|once|TRBJ2-1
CASSYELWAPWEQFF
TGTGCCAGCAGTTACGAATTGTGGGCTCCTTGGGAGCAGTTCTTC
>TRBD1|TRBV29-1|-|TRBJ1-1
CSVHRQGMNTEAFF
TGCAGCGTCCACAGACAGGGCATGAACACTGAAGCTTTCTTT
>-|TRBV5-1|-|TRBJ1-5
CASNRRGALQPQHF
TGCGCCAGCAACCGGCGGGGGGCACTTCAGCCCCAGCATTTT
>-|TRBV4-3|once|TRBJ1-3
CASSLGLISGNTIYF
TGCGCCAGCAGCCTTGGACTGATCTCTGGAAACACCATATATTTT
>-|TRBV28|-|TRBJ1-4
CASTNGGTREKLFF
TGTGCCAGCACCAACGGGGGGACTAGGGAAAAACTGTTTTTT
>-|TRBV10-3|-|TRBJ2-7
CAISESIGLYEQYF
TGTGCCATCAGTGAGTCGATTGGACTCTACGAGCAGTACTTC
>-|TRBV7-6|-|TRBJ2-1
CASSLYPTGDAYNEQFF
TGTGCCAGCAGCTTATACCCCACGGGAGACGCCTACAATGAGCAGTTCTTC
>TRBD1|TRBV2|-|TRBJ1-5
CASSGTGGGQPQHF
TGTGCCAGCAGTGGGACAGGGGGAGGGCAGCCCCAGCATTTT
>-|TRBV6-6|-|TRBJ1-3
CASALGGGNTIYF
TGTGCCAGCGCTTTGGGGGGTGGAAACACCATATATTTT
>TRBD1|TRBV5-1|few|TRBJ1-1
CASSPGTGRDTEAFF
TGCGCCAGCAGCCCTGGGACAGGGAGAGACACTGAAGCTTTCTTT
>-|TRBV7-2|-|TRBJ2-7
CASSLGQESYEQYF
TGTGCCAGCAGCTTAGGACAGGAGTCCTACGAGCAGTACTTC
>-|TRBV5-4|-|TRBJ1-2
CASSPWTESYGYTF
TGTGCCAGCAGTCCTTGGACAGAGTCTTATGGCTACACCTTC
>-|TRBV20-1|-|TRBJ1-5
CSAPEEPQHF
TGCAGTGCCCCTGAGGAGCCCCAGCATTTT
>TRBD1|TRBV6-5|-|TRBJ1-1
CASKGQGDTEAFF
TGTGCCAGTAAGGGACAGGGGGACACTGAAGCTTTCTTT
>-|TRBV28|-|TRBJ1-1
CASSFLKGQISEAFF
TGTGCCAGCAGTTTTCTAAAAGGACAGATAAGTGAAGCTTTCTTT
>TRBD1|TRBV24-1|-|TRBJ1-1
CATSETRQGIGNTEAFF
TGTGCCACCAGTGAAACCCGACAGGGTATCGGGAACACTGAAGCTTTCTTT
>-|TRBV5-5|-|TRBJ2-7
CASSFSDEQYF
TGTGCCAGCAGCTTCTCGGACGAGCAGTACTTC
>-|TRBV18|-|TRBJ2-4
CASSPGARAKNIQYF
TGTGCCAGCTCACCAGGGGCCCGTGCCAAAAACATTCAGTACTTC
>-|TRBV9|-|TRBJ1-2
CASSVEEQATFYGYTF
TGTGCCAGCAGCGTAGAGGAACAGGCAACTTTCTATGGCTACACCTTC
>TRBD1|TRBV10-1|-|TRBJ2-5
CASSATDRETQYF
TGCGCCAGCAGTGCGACGGACAGGGAGACCCAGTACTTC